This entry is about one T cell receptor (beta chain). Its antigen is still unknown. A junction end diverges from the germline sequence, so it may reflect a read error. For peripheral blood mononuclear cells, total RNA was isolated with TRIzol reagent and then purified using the RNeasy kit. Every RNA sample had an RNA integrity number above 6.5 and an OD 260/280 ratio above 1.9. The CDR3 numbers 13 residues from cysteine through phenylalanine. Only the CDR3 part of the read is kept: 39 bases, read in frame from the first base. Reading the germline V gene (reference sequence) gives CDR1 DFQATT and CDR2 SNEGSKA. This sample is part of a study of tumor-infiltrating lymphocytes in glioblastoma multiforme (dated by TCRdb to about 2017). At the level of the whole study: Whether intratumoral genomic heterogeneity fosters TIL diversity was tested through joint investigation of somatic mutations, TIL diversity and immune response activity. What the authors observed across the whole study: Because T cells carry unequal numbers of TCR transcripts, RNA-based TCR sequencing may distort clone frequencies. Generalizability is limited because the TCR and somatic mutation analysis included only one glioblastoma patient. T cells were not sorted into functional subsets, which the authors noted as a future improvement.

TCRB libraries were built from RNA via three nested multiplex PCR rounds using a modified ARM-PCR protocol with multiple V-beta primers and a C-beta primer. ProtoScript II Reverse Transcriptase and a C-beta primer were used to synthesize TCRB-specific cDNA from 0.5 ug total RNA. For the TCRB libraries, no unique molecular identifiers were described. In the third PCR, barcodes and adapters were added over approximately 25 cycles with Deep VentR (exo-) polymerase, after which 250-500 bp bands were gel purified. TCRB libraries were sequenced with 250 bp paired-end reads on an Illumina HiSeq 2500. On the authors' methods: The reads were cleaned with Trimmomatic, merged with FLASH and assigned V, D and J segments with MiGEC before being analyzed in VDJtools. VDJtools was used to calculate the Shannon-Wiener diversity index, which quantified repertoire diversity. Starting from the raw public reads, TCRdb applied fastp trimming at Q25, assembled clones with MiXCR and retained in-frame beta chains. Each CDR3 protein gets just one entry, which takes the most common genes and DNA from the rows behind it. V and J calls and clone size were set by TCRdb, not the authors. This sample gives 15,000 to 20,000 distinct CDR3 sequences in total; about 70% of them show up just once. More than 15% of the sample goes to the ten largest clones.

The TCR originated in a male donor with glioblastoma. Rearrangement joined TRBV20-1 to TRBJ2-3, with no confident D gene call. The sequenced sample was peripheral blood. The CDR3 loop reads CSARAANMNTQYF. The bases read TGTAGTGCTAGAGCAGCGAACATGAATACGCAGTATTTT.